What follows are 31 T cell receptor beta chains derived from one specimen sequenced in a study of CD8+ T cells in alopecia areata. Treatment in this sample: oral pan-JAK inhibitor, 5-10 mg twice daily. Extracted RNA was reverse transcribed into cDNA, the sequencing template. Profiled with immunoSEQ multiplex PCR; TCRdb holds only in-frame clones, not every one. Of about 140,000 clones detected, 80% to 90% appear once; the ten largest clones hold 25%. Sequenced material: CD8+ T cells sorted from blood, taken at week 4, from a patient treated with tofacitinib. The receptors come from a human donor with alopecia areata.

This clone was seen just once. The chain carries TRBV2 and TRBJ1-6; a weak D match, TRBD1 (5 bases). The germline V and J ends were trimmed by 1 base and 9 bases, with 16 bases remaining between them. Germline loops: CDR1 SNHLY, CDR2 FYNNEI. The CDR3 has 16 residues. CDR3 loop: CASSEVEGGVFSPLHF. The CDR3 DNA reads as TGTGCCAGCAGTGAAGTCGAGGGAGGGGTTTTTTCACCCCTCCACTTT. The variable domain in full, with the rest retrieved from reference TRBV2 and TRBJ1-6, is EPEVTQTPSHQVTQMGQEVILRCVPISNHLYFYWYRQILGQKVEFLVSFYNNEISEKSEIFDDQFSVERPDGSNFTLKIRSTKLEDSAMYFCASSEVEGGVFSPLHFGNGTRLTVT.

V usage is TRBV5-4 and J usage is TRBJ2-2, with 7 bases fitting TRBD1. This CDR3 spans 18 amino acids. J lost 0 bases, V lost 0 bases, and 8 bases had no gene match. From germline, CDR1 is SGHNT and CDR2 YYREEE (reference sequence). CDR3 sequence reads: CASSLALGGSPNTGELFF. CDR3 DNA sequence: TGTGCCAGCAGCTTGGCCTTAGGGGGCTCCCCGAACACCGGGGAGCTGTTTTTT.

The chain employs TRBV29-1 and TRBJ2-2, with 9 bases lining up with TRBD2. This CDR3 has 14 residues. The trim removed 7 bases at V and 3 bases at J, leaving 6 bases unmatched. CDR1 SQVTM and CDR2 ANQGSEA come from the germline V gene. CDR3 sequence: CSGRLAEYTGELFF. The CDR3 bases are TGCAGCGGTCGACTAGCGGAGTACACCGGGGAGCTGTTTTTT.

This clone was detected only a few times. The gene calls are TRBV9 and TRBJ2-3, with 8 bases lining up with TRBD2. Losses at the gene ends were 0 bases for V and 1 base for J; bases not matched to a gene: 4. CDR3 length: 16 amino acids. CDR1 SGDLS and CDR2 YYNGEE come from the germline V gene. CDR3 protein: CASSVDPAGGTDTQYF. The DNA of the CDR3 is TGTGCCAGCAGCGTAGATCCAGCGGGGGGCACAGATACGCAGTATTTT.

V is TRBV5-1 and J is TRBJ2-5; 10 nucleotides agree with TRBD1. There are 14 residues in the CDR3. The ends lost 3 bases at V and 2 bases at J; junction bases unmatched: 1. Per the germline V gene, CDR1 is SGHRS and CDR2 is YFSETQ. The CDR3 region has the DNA TGCGCCAGCAGCTCGGACAGGGGGCAAGAGACCCAGTACTTC. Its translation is CASSSDRGQETQYF. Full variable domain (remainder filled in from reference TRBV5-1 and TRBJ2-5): KAGVTQTPRYLIKTRGQQVTLSCSPISGHRSVSWYQQTPGQGLQFLFEYFSETQRNKGNFPGRFSGRQFSNSRSEMNVSTLELGDSALYLCASSSDRGQETQYFGPGTRLLVL.

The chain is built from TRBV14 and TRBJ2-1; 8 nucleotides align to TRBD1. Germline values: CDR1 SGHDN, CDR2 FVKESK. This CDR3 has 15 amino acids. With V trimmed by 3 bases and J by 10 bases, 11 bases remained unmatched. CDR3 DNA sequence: TGTGCCAGCAGCCACCCAGGGGGCAAGTCGTGGGAGCAGTTCTTC. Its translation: CASSHPGGKSWEQFF.

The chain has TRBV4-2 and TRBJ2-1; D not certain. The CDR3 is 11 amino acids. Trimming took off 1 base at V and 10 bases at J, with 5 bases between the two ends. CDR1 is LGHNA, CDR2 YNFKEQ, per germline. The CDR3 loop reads CASSQGREQFF. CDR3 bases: TGTGCCAGCAGCCAAGGACGAGAGCAGTTCTTC.

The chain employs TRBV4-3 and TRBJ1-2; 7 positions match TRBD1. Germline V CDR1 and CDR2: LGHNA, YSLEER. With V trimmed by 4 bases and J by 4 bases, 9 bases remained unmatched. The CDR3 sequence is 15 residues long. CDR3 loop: CASSPTGAGGYGYTF. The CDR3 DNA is TGCGCCAGCAGCCCCACAGGGGCGGGCGGCTATGGCTACACCTTC.

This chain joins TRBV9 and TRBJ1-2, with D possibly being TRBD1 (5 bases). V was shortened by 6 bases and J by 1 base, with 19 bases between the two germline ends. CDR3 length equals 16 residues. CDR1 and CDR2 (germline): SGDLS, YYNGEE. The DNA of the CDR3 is TGTGCCAGCACCAAAACGGGACGGGACCTTAACTATGGCTACACCTTC. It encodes CASTKTGRDLNYGYTF.

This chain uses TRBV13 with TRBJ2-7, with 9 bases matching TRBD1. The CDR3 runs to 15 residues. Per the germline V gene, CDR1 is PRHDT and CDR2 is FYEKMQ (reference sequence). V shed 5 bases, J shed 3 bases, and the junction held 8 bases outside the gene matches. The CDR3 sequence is CASSPGQGGLYEQYF. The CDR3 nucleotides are TGTGCCAGCAGCCCGGGACAGGGAGGCCTCTACGAGCAGTACTTC.

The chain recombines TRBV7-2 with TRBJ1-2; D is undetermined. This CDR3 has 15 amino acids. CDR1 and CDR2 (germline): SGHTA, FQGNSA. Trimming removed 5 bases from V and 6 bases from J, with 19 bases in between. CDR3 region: CASSPRVNHGDGYTF. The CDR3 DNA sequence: TGTGCCAGCAGCCCCCGGGTCAACCACGGAGATGGCTACACCTTC.

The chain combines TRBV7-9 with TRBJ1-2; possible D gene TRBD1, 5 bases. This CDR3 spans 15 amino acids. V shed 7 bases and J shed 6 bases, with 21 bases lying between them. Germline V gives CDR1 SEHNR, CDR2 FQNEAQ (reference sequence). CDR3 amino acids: CASTFPIGGEDGYTF. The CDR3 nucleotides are TGTGCCAGCACCTTCCCAATTGGGGGGGAGGATGGCTACACCTTC. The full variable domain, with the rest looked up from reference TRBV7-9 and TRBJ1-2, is DTGVSQNPRHKITKRGQNVTFRCDPISEHNRLYWYRQTLGQGPEFLTYFQNEAQLEKSRLLSDRFSAERPKGSFSTLEIQRTEQGDSAMYLCASTFPIGGEDGYTFGSGTRLTVV.

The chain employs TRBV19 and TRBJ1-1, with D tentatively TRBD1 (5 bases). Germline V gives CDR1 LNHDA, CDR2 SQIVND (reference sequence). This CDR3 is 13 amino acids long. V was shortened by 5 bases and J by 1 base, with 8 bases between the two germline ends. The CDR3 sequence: CASSPQGNTEAFF. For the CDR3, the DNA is TGTGCCAGTAGTCCTCAGGGGAACACTGAAGCTTTCTTT.

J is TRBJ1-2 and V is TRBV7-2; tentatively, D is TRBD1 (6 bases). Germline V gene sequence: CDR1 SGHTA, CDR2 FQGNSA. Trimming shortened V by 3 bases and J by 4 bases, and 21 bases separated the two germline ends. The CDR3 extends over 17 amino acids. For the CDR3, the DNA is TGTGCCAGCAGCTTCACCAAAAGGACCCAGGGGACCTATGGCTACACCTTC. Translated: CASSFTKRTQGTYGYTF. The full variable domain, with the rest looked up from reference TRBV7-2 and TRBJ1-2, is GAGVSQSPSNKVTEKGKDVELRCDPISGHTALYWYRQSLGQGLEFLIYFQGNSAPDKSGLPSDRFSAERTGGSVSTLTIQRTQQEDSAVYLCASSFTKRTQGTYGYTFGSGTRLTVV.

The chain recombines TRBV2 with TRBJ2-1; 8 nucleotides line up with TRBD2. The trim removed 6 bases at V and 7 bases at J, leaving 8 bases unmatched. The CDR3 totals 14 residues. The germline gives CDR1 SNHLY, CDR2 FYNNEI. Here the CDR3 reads CASRPGLVENEQFF. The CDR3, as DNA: TGTGCCAGCAGACCGGGACTAGTCGAGAATGAGCAGTTCTTC.

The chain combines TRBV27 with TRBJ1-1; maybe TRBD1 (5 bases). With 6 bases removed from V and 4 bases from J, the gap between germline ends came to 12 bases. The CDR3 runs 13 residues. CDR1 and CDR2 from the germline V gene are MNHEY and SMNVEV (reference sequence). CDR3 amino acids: CASSTTGGTEAFF. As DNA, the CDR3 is TGTGCCAGCAGCACCACCGGGGGCACTGAAGCTTTCTTT.

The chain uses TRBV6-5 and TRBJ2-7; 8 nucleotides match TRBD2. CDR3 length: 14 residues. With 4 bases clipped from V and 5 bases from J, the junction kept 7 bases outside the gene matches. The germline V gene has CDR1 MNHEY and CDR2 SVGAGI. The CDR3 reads CASSLPGGRDEQYF. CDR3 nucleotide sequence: TGTGCCAGCAGTTTACCGGGGGGGAGGGACGAGCAGTACTTC.

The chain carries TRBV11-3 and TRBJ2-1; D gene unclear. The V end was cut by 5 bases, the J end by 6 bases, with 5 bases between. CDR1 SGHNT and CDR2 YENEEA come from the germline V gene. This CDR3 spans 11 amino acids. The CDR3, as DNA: TGTGCCAGCAGCGAGAGCAATGAGCAGTTCTTC. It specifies CASSESNEQFF.

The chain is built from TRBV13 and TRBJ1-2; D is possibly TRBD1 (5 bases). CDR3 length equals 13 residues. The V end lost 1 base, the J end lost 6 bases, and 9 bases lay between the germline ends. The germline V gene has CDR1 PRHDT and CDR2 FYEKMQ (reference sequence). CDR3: CASSLEGNDGYTF. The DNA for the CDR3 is TGTGCCAGCAGCTTAGAGGGGAATGATGGCTACACCTTC.

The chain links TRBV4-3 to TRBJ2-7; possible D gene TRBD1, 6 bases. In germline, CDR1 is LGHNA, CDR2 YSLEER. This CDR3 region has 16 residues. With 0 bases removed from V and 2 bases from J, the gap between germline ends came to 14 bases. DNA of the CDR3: TGCGCCAGCAGCCAAGATAACACAGGGTTCCCCTACGAGCAGTACTTC. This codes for CASSQDNTGFPYEQYF.

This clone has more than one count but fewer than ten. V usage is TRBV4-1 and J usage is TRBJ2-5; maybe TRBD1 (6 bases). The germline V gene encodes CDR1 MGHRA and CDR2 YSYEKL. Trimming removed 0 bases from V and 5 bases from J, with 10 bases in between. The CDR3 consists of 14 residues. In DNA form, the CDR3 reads TGCGCCAGCAGCCAAGACCAGGGGCTGGAGACCCAGTACTTC. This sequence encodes CASSQDQGLETQYF.

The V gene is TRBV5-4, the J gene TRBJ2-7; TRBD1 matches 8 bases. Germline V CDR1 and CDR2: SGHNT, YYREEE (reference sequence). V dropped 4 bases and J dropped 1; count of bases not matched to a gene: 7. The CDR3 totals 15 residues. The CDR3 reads CASSLDRGPSYEQYF. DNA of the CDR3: TGTGCCAGCAGCCTCGACAGGGGCCCATCCTACGAGCAGTACTTC.

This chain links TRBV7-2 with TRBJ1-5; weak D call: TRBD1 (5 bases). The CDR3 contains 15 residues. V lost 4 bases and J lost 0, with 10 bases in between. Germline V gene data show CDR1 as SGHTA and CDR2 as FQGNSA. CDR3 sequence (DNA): TGTGCCAGCAGCTCGGACATCTATAGCAATCAGCCCCAGCATTTT. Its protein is CASSSDIYSNQPQHF. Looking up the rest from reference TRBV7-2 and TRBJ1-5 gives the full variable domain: GAGVSQSPSNKVTEKGKDVELRCDPISGHTALYWYRQSLGQGLEFLIYFQGNSAPDKSGLPSDRFSAERTGGSVSTLTIQRTQQEDSAVYLCASSSDIYSNQPQHFGDGTRLSIL.

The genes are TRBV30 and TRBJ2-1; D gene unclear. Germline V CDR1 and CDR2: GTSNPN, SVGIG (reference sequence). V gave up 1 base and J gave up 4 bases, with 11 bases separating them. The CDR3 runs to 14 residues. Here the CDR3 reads CAWSAPSPYNEQFF. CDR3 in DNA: TGTGCCTGGAGTGCTCCCTCCCCTTACAATGAGCAGTTCTTC.

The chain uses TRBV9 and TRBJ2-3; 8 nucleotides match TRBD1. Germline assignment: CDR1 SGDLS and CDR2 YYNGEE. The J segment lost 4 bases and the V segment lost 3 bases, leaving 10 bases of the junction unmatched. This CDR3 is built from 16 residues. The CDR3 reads CASSEFGQGKADTQYF. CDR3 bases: TGTGCCAGCAGCGAGTTTGGACAGGGAAAGGCAGATACGCAGTATTTT.

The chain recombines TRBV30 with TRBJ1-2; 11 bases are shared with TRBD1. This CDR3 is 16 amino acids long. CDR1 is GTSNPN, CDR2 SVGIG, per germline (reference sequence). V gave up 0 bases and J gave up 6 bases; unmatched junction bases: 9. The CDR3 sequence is CAWSVASGQGANGYTF. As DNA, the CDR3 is TGTGCCTGGAGTGTAGCATCAGGACAGGGGGCGAATGGCTACACCTTC.

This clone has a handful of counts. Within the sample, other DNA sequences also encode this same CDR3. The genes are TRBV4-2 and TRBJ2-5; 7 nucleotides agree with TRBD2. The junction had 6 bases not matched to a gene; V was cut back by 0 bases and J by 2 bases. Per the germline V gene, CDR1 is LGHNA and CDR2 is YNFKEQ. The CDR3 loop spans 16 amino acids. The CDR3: CASSQEGSGAQETQYF. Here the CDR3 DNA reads TGTGCCAGCAGCCAAGAGGGCAGCGGGGCACAAGAGACCCAGTACTTC.

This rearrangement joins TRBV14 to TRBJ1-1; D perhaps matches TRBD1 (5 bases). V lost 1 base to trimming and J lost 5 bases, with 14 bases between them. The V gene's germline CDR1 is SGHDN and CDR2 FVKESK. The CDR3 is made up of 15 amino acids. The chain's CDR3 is CASSQARRRGTEAFF. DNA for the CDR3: TGTGCCAGCAGCCAAGCCCGGCGACGGGGGACTGAAGCTTTCTTT.

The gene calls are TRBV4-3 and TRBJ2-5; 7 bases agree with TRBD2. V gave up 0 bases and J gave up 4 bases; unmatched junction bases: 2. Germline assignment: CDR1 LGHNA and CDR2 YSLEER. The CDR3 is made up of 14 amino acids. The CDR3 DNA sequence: TGCGCCAGCAGCCAAGAAGCGGGGTTAGAGACCCAGTACTTC. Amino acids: CASSQEAGLETQYF.

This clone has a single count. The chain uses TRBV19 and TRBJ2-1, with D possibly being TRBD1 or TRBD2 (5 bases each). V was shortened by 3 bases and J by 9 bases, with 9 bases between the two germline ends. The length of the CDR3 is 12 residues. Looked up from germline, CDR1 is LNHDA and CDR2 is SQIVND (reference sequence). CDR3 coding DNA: TGTGCCAGTAGTATTACCGGGACTGAGCAGTTCTTC. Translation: CASSITGTEQFF.

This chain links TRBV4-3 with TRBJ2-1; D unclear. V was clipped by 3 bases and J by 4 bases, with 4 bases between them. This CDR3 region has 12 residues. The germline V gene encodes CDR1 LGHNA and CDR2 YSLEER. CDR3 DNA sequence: TGCGCCAGCAGCCAGCGATACAATGAGCAGTTCTTC. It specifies CASSQRYNEQFF.